The clone carrying this T cell receptor beta chain was seen many times. Its antigen is still unknown. The sample comes from a study of neurological immune-mediated disorders. By 5'RACE with 10-nucleotide random UMIs, the cDNA was made. Whenever a sequencing run was performed, it yielded over 170 million TCR-beta sequences from 15-18 subjects. TCRdb independently ran MiXCR on the 5' RACE reads; one entry per CDR3 protein. Seen here are fewer than 80,000 distinct CDR3 sequences, around 4.8% observed once, and the top ten hold 3.4%. Unsorted libraries were generated from 2 million PBMCs. These cells had been stored in RNAlater at -80 C. Study-level findings and limits: The multiple sclerosis repertoire cluster was not associated with any clinical or MRI feature, with the authors stating that larger cohorts are needed.

Germline V lookup: CDR1 SEHNR, CDR2 FQNEAQ (reference sequence). CDR3 length: 14 residues. V shed 1 base and J shed 1 base, with 7 bases lying between them. V is TRBV7-9 and J is TRBJ2-5; perhaps TRBD2 as D (5 bases). The sample comprised PBMCs. This sequence originates from a woman aged 45-65 years with multiple sclerosis. The CDR3 DNA sequence: TGTGCCAGCAGCTTAGTACTAGGCCAAGAGACCCAGTACTTC. Translating gives CASSLVLGQETQYF.